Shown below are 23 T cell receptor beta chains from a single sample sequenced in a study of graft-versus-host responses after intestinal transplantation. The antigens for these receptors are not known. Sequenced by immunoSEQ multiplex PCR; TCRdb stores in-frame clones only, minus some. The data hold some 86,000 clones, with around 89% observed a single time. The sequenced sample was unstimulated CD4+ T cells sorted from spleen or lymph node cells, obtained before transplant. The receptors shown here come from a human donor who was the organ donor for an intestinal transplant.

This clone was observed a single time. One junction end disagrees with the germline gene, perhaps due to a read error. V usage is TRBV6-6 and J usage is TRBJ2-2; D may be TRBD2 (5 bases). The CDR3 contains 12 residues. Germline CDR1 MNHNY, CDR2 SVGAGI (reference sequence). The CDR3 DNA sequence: TGTGCCAGCAGTTATGGTCCCGGGGAGCCGTTTTTT. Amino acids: CASSYGPGEPFF.

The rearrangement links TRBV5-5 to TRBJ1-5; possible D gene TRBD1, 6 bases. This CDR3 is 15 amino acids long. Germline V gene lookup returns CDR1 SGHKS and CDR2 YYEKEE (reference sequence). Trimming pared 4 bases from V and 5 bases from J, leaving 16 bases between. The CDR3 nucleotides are TGTGCCAGCAGCGGGGGGGGCAGGAGCGATCAGCCCCAGCATTTT. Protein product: CASSGGGRSDQPQHF.

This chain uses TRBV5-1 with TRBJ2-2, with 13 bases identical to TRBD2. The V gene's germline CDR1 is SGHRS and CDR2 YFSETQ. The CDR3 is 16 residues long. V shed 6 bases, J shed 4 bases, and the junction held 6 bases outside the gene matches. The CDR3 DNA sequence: TGCGCCAGCACGAAGGGACTAGCGGGATCCACCGGGGAGCTGTTTTTT. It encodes CASTKGLAGSTGELFF. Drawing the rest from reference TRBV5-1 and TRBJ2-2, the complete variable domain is KAGVTQTPRYLIKTRGQQVTLSCSPISGHRSVSWYQQTPGQGLQFLFEYFSETQRNKGNFPGRFSGRQFSNSRSEMNVSTLELGDSALYLCASTKGLAGSTGELFFGEGSRLTVL.

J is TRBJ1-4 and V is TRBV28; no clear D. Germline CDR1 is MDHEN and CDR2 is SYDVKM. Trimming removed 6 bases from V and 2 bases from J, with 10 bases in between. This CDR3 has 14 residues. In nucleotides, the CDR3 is TGTGCCAGCAGCCTCCAGGTTACTAATGAAAAACTGTTTTTT. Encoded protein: CASSLQVTNEKLFF.

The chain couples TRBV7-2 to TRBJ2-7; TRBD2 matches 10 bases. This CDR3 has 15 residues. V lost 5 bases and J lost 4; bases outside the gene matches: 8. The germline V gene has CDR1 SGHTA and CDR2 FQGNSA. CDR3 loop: CASSQGASGGYEQYF. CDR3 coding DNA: TGTGCCAGCAGCCAGGGGGCTAGCGGGGGTTACGAGCAGTACTTC.

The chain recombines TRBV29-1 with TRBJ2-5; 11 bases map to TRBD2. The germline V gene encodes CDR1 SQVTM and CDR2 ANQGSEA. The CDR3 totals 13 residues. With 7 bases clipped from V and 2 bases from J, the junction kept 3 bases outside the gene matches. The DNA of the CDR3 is TGCAGCGGGGGGACTAGCGGACAAGAGACCCAGTACTTC. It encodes CSGGTSGQETQYF.

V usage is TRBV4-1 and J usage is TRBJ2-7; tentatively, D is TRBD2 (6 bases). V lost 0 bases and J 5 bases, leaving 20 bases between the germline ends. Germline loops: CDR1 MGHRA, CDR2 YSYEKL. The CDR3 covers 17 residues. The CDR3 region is CASSQDQMGPGRNEQYF. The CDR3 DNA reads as TGCGCCAGCAGCCAAGATCAAATGGGCCCCGGGAGAAACGAGCAGTACTTC.

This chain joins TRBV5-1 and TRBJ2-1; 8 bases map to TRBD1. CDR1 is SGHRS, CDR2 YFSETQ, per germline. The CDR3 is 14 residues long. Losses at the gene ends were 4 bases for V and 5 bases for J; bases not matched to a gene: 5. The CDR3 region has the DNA TGCGCCAGCAGCAGGGACAGGATCCACAATGAGCAGTTCTTC. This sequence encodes CASSRDRIHNEQFF.

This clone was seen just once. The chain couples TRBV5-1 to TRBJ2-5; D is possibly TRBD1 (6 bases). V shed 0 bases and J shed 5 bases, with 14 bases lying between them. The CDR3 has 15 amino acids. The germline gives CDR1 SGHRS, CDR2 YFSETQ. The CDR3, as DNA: TGCGCCAGCAGCTTGGGTACAGGGAGTTGGGAGACCCAGTACTTC. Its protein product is CASSLGTGSWETQYF.

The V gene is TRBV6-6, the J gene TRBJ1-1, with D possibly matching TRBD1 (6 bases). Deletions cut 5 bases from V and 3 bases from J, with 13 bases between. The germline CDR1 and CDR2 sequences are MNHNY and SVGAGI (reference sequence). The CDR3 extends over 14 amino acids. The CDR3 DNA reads TGTGCCAGCAGTCGTCGACAGGTTTACACTGAAGCTTTCTTT. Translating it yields CASSRRQVYTEAFF.

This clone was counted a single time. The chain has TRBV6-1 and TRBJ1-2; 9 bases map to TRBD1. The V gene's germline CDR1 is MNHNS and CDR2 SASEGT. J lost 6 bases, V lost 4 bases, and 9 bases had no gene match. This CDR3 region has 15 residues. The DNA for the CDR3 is TGTGCCAGCAGTGCTTTCTCCGGGACAGGGAATGGCTACACCTTC. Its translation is CASSAFSGTGNGYTF.

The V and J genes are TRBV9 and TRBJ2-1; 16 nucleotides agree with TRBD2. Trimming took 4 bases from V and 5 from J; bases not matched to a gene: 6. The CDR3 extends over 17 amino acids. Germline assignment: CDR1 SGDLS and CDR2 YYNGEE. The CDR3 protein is CASSPGLAGGQNNEQFF. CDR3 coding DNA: TGTGCCAGCAGCCCGGGACTAGCGGGGGGGCAGAACAATGAGCAGTTCTTC.

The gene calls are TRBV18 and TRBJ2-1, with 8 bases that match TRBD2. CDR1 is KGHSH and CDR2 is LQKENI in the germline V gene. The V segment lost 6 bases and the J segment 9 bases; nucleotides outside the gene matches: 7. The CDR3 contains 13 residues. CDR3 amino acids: CASSGGGNLEQFF. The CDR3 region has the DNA TGTGCCAGCTCCGGGGGGGGGAATCTTGAGCAGTTCTTC.

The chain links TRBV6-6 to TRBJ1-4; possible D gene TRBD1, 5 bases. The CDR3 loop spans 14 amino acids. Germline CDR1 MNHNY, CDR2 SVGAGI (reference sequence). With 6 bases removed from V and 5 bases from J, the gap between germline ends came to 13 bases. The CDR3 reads CASRKQVLNEKLFF. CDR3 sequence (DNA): TGTGCCAGCAGAAAACAGGTCCTGAATGAAAAACTGTTTTTT.

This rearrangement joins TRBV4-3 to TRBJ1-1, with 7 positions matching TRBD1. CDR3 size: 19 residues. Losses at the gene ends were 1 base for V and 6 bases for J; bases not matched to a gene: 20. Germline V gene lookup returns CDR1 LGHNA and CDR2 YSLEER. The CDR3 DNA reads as TGCGCCAGCAGCCAAGGTTTCCGGGACAGAAAAGTTGAAACCCCTGAAGCTTTCTTT. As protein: CASSQGFRDRKVETPEAFF.

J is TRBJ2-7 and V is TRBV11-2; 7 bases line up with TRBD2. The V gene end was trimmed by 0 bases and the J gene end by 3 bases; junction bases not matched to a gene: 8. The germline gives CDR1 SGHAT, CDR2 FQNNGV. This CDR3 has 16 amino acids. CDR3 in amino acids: CASSLERGRAGYEQYF. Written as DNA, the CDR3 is TGTGCCAGCAGCTTAGAAAGAGGGAGGGCCGGCTACGAGCAGTACTTC.

CDR3 nucleotide sequence: TGTGCCAGCAGCCCTGGGGGCACCAAGAACACCGGGGAGCTGTTTTTT. This translates into CASSPGGTKNTGELFF. This chain uses TRBV11-3 with TRBJ2-2; TRBD1 is a possible D gene (6 bases). The CDR3 runs to 16 residues. Germline CDR1 SGHNT, CDR2 YENEEA. The V end lost 5 bases, the J end lost 1 base, and 14 bases lay between the germline ends.

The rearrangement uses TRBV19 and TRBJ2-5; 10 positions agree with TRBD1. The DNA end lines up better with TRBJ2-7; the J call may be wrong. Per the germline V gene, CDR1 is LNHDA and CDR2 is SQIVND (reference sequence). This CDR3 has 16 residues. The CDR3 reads CASSPRRTGGSYEQYF. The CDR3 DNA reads TGTGCCAGTAGCCCCCGGCGGACAGGGGGATCCTACGAGCAGTACTTC.

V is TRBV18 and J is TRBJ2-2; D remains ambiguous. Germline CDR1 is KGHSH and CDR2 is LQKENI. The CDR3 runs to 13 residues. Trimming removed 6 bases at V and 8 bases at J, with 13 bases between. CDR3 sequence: CASSPDSWGELFF. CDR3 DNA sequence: TGTGCCAGCTCCCCCGACTCGTGGGGGGAGCTGTTTTTT.

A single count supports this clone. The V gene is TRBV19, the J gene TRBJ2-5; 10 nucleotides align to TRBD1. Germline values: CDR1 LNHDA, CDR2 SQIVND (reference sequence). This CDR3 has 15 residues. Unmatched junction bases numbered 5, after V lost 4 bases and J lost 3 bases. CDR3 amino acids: CASSKGGTGEETQYF. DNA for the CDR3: TGTGCCAGTAGTAAGGGAGGGACAGGGGAAGAGACCCAGTACTTC. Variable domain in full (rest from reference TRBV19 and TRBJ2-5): DGGITQSPKYLFRKEGQNVTLSCEQNLNHDAMYWYRQDPGQGLRLIYYSQIVNDFQKGDIAEGYSVSREKKESFPLTVTSAQKNPTAFYLCASSKGGTGEETQYFGPGTRLLVL.

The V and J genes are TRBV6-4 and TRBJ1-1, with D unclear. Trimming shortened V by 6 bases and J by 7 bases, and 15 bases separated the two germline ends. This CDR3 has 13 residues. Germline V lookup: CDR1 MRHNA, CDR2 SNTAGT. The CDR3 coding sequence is TGTGCCAGCAGCCAATCCAGGTTCGGTGAAGCTTTCTTT. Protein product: CASSQSRFGEAFF.

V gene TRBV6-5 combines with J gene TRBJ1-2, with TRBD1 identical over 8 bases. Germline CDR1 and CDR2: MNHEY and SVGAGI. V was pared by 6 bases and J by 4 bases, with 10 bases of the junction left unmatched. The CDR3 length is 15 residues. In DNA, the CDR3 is TGTGCCAGCAGCCAGGACAGGGCCCATCGCTATGGCTACACCTTC. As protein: CASSQDRAHRYGYTF.

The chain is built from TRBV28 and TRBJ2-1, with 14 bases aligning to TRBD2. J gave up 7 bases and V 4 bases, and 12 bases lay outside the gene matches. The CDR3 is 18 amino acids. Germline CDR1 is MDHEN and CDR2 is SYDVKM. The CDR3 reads CASSSPGLAGGGRNEQFF. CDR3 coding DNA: TGTGCCAGCAGTTCCCCCGGACTAGCGGGAGGAGGGAGGAATGAGCAGTTCTTC.